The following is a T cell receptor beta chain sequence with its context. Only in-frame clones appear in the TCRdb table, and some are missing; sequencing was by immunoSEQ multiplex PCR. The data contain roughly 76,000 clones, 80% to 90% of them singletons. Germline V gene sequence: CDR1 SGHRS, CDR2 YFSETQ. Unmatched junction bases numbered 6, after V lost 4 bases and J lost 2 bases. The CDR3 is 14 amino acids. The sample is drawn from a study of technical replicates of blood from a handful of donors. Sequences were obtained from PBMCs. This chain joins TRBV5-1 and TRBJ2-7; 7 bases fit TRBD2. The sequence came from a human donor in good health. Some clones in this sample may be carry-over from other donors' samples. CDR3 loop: CASSSRAGPYEQYF. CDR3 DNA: TGCGCCAGCAGCAGCCGAGCGGGGCCCTACGAGCAGTACTTC.